The clone carrying this TCR beta chain was picked up many times. This sample is part of a study of T cells after yellow fever vaccination. Study-wide context: SMART-Seq v4 Ultra Low Input prepared the low-cell-number fractions.

5'RACE template switching generated TCR cDNA, adding a universal primer site and UMIs. Via MiXCR, TCRdb re-called the 5' RACE reads, giving one row per CDR3 protein. This table has about 210,000 distinct CDR3 sequences, approximately 3.3% appearing once. Germline trimming cut 10 bases from V and 4 bases from J; bases unmatched to any gene: 6. The CDR3 totals 13 residues. The germline V gene has CDR1 MDHEN and CDR2 SYDVKM. Sequencing was performed on CD4+ T cells sorted from PBMCs, taken 10 days after the yellow fever booster vaccination. The rearrangement joins TRBV28 to TRBJ2-2, with 7 bases aligning to TRBD2. The TCR originated in a man in his late teens or twenties who received the YFV17D yellow fever vaccine. CDR3 DNA: TGTGCCACCCAGCGGGATGGCACCGGGGAGCTGTTTTTT. Protein product: CATQRDGTGELFF.